The 8 T cell receptor beta chains given below trace back to one sample, sequenced in a study of technical replicates of blood from a few donors. TCRdb's table, derived via immunoSEQ multiplex PCR, lists solely in-frame clones and lacks some. The sample lists some 71,000 clones; 95% to 97% were seen once. The sample consisted of T cells isolated from PBMCs. All receptors come from a human donor in good health.

The sample holds one count of this clone. The genes are TRBV30 and TRBJ2-7; D gene uncertain. Germline V gene lookup returns CDR1 GTSNPN and CDR2 SVGIG (reference sequence). The CDR3 consists of 11 residues. Trimming stripped 4 bases from V and 8 bases from J, with 12 bases between. The CDR3 DNA is TGTGCCTGGAAGGTCGCCAGGAAGCAGTACTTC. It is translated as CAWKVARKQYF. The full variable domain, its missing parts supplied by reference TRBV30 and TRBJ2-7, is SQTIHQWPATLVQPVGSPLSLECTVEGTSNPNLYWYRQAAGRGLQLLFYSVGIGQISSEVPQNLSASRPQDRQFILSSKKLLLSDSGFYLCAWKVARKQYFGPGTRLTVT.

This clone has a handful of counts. The rearrangement uses TRBV11-2 and TRBJ2-7; weak D call: TRBD2 (5 bases). V lost 7 bases to trimming and J lost 2 bases, with 18 bases between them. Germline V CDR1 and CDR2: SGHAT, FQNNGV. The CDR3 runs 15 residues. CDR3 amino acids: CASTVSRGPAYEQYF. CDR3 sequence (DNA): TGTGCCAGCACTGTCTCGAGAGGGCCCGCCTACGAGCAGTACTTC.

The rearrangement uses TRBV9 and TRBJ1-2; D not resolved. Trimming took off 0 bases at V and 2 bases at J, with 17 bases between the two ends. CDR1 and CDR2 (germline): SGDLS, YYNGEE. The length of the CDR3 is 17 residues. CDR3: CASSVDGWGGENYGYTF. DNA of the CDR3: TGTGCCAGCAGCGTAGACGGATGGGGAGGAGAAAACTATGGCTACACCTTC. Filled out from reference TRBV9 and TRBJ1-2, the complete variable domain reads DSGVTQTPKHLITATGQRVTLRCSPRSGDLSVYWYQQSLDQGLQFLIQYYNGEERAKGNILERFSAQQFPDLHSELNLSSLELGDSALYFCASSVDGWGGENYGYTFGSGTRLTVV.

The chain has TRBV4-1 and TRBJ2-7, with 11 bases aligning to TRBD2. Per the germline V gene, CDR1 is MGHRA and CDR2 is YSYEKL. Trimming cost V 0 bases and J 2 bases; bases outside gene matches: 3. The CDR3 totals 16 residues. The CDR3 is CASSQEVSGRAYEQYF. The CDR3 DNA is TGCGCCAGCAGCCAAGAGGTTAGCGGGAGGGCCTACGAGCAGTACTTC.

The chain has TRBV27 and TRBJ2-7; D is possibly TRBD2 (7 bases). This CDR3 comprises 14 residues. Germline V gene sequence: CDR1 MNHEY, CDR2 SMNVEV (reference sequence). The V end was cut by 2 bases, the J end by 5 bases, with 13 bases between. For the CDR3, the DNA is TGTGCCAGCAGTTTAGGGAGGGGGAGTAACGAGCAGTACTTC. It encodes CASSLGRGSNEQYF.

The table lists this clone with a few counts. The rearrangement joins TRBV30 to TRBJ2-1; 11 positions match TRBD2. Germline V gene lookup returns CDR1 GTSNPN and CDR2 SVGIG (reference sequence). With V trimmed by 1 base and J by 9 bases, 5 bases remained unmatched. This CDR3 is built from 14 residues. CDR3 nucleotides: TGTGCCTGGAGTGAGGGACTAGCGGTCAGTGAGCAGTTCTTC. This sequence encodes CAWSEGLAVSEQFF.

The rearrangement joins TRBV9 to TRBJ1-1, with a possible D match to TRBD1 (5 bases). The V gene's germline CDR1 is SGDLS and CDR2 YYNGEE. Deletions cut 3 bases from V and 3 bases from J, with 15 bases between. The CDR3 is 15 residues long. In DNA, the CDR3 is TGTGCCAGCAGCGGTTCCCCGCGGGGGTACACTGAAGCTTTCTTT. Translated: CASSGSPRGYTEAFF.

This sequence joins TRBV6-5 and TRBJ1-1; tentatively, D is TRBD1 (6 bases). CDR3 length: 15 residues. Deletions cut 2 bases from V and 4 bases from J, with 14 bases between. The germline gives CDR1 MNHEY, CDR2 SVGAGI. CDR3 DNA: TGTGCCAGCAGTTACCGGGCAGGGGTGGGCACTGAAGCTTTCTTT. Translated, it gives CASSYRAGVGTEAFF.